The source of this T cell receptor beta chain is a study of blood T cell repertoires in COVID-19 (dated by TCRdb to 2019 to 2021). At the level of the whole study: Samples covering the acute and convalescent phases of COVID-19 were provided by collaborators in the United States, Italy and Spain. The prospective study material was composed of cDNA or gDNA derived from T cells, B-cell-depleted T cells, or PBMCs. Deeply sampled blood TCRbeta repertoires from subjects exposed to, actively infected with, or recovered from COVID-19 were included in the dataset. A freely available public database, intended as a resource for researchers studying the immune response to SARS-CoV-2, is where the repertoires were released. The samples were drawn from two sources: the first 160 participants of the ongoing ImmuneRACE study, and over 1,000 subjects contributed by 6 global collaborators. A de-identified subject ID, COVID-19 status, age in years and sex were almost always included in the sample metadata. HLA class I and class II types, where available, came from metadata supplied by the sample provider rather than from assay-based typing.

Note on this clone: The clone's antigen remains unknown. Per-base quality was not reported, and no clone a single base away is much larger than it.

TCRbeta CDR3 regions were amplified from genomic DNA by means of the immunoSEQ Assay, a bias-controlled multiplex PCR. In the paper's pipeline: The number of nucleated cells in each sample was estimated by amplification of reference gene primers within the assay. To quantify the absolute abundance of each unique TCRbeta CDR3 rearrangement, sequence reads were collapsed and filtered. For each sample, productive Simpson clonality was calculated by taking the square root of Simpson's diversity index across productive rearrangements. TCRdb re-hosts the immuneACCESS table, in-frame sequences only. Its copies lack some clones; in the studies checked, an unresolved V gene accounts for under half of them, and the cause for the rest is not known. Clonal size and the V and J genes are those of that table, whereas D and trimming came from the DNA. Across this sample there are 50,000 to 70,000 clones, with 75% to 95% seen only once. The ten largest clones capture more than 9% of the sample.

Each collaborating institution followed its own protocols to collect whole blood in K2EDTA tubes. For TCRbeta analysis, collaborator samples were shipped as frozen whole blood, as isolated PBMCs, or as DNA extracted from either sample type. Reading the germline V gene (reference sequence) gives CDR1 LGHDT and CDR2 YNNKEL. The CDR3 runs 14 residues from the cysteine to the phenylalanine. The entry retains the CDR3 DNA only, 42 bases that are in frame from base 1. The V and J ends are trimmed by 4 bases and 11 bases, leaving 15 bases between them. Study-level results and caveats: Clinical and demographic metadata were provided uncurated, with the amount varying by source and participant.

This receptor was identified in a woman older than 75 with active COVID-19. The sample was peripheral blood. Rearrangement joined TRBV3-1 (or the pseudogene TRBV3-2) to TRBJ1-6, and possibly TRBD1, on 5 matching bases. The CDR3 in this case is CASSLRQGYPPLHF. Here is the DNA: TGTGCCAGCAGCCTCAGGCAGGGTTATCCACCCCTCCACTTT.